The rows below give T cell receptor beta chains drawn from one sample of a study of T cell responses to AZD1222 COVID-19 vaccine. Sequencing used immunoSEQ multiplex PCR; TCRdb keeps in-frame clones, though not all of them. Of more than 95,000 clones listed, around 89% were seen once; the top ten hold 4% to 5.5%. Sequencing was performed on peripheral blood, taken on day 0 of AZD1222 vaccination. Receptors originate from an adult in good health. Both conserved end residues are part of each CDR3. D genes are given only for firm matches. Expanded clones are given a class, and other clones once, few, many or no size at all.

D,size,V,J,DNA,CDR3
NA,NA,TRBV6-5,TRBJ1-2,TGTGCCAGCACCCGGGAGGGGTATGGCTACACCTTC,CASTREGYGYTF
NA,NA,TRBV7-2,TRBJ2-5,TGTGCCAGCAGCTTAACGGCGTGGGGCGAAGAGACCCAGTACTTC,CASSLTAWGEETQYF
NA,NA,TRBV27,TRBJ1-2,TGTGCCAGCAGTTTTCAGGGGTATGGCTACACCTTC,CASSFQGYGYTF
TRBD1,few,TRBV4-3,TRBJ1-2,TGCGCCAGCAGCCAAGGAATCCCCGCAGGGGGCAGGTACACCTTC,CASSQGIPAGGRYTF
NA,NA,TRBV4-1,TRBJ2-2,TGCGCCAGCAGCCAACGAGCGGGCCCCGGGGAGCTGTTTTTT,CASSQRAGPGELFF
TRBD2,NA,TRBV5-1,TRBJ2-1,TGCGCCAGCAGCTTGGGACTAGCGTTGGATGAGCAGTTCTTC,CASSLGLALDEQFF
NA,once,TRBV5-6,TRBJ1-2,TGTGCCAGCAGCGCCCCAAGCGGCTACACCTTC,CASSAPSGYTF
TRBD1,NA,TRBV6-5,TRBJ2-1,TGTGCCAGCAGGACAGGGGCCCCGCGGATTGATGAGCAGTTCTTC,CASRTGAPRIDEQFF
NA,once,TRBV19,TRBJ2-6,TGTGCCAGTAGTATCGGGGCGGCTGGGGCCAACGTCCTGACTTTC,CASSIGAAGANVLTF
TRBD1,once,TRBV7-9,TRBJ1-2,TGTGCCAGCAGCTTGCCCGGGACAGGGTCCTATGGCTACACCTTC,CASSLPGTGSYGYTF
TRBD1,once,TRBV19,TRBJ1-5,TGTGCCAGCTGGGCAAAAACAGGGGTTCAGCCCCAGCATTTT,CASWAKTGVQPQHF
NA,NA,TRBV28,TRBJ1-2,TGTGCCAGCAGTTTCGGACAGCGAGAAACGAACTATGGCTACACCTTC,CASSFGQRETNYGYTF
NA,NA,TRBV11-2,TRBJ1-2,TGTGCCAGCAGCTTAACGGAGGCCTCCCACGCCTATGGCTACACCTTC,CASSLTEASHAYGYTF
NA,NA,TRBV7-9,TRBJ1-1,TGTGCCAGCGGGTCGGTCGGCACTGAAGCTTTCTTT,CASGSVGTEAFF
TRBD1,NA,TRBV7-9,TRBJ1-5,TGTGCCAGCAGCCCGGTGGCAGGGGGTAGCAATCAGCCCCAGCATTTT,CASSPVAGGSNQPQHF
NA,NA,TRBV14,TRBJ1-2,TGTGCCAGCAGCCAACCCGGGAGCGGCTATGGCTACACCTTC,CASSQPGSGYGYTF
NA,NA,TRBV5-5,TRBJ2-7,TGTGCCAGCAGCTTGAGGCTAGCCGTGTCCTACGAGCAGTACTTC,CASSLRLAVSYEQYF
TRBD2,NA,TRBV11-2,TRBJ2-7,TGTGCCAGCAGCCCCACAAGACGTCAGCGGGGGGACTCCTACGAGCAGTACTTC,CASSPTRRQRGDSYEQYF
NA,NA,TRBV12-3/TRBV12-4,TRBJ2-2,TGTGCCAGCACCCGTCAGGGTCGCGGGGAGCTGTTTTTT,CASTRQGRGELFF
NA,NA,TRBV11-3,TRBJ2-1,TGTGCCAGCAGCTTAGATGGGGCCGAGGCCCACTACAATGAGCAGTTCTTC,CASSLDGAEAHYNEQFF
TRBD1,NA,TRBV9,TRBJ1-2,TGTGCCAGCAGCGTCCGTACAGGCAGGGGGGTGGATGGCTACACCTTC,CASSVRTGRGVDGYTF
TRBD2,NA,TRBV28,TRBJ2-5,TGTGCCAGCAGCCCCGACCTTAGCGGGAACCGGGGGACCCAGTACTTC,CASSPDLSGNRGTQYF
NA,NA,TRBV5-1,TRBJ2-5,TGCGCCAGCAGCTTAATTCGCGGGACGGCGGGGCAAGAGACCCAGTACTTC,CASSLIRGTAGQETQYF
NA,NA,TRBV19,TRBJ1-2,TGTGCCAGTAGTATGGTAGGGGCCCTGTTAGCTAACTATGGCTACACCTTC,CASSMVGALLANYGYTF
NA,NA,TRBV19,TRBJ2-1,TGTGCCAGTAGTATAGGGGGTAGCGGAACCAATGAGCAGTTCTTC,CASSIGGSGTNEQFF
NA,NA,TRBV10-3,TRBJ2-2,TGTGCCATCAGTGATAAAACCGGGGAGCTGTTTTTT,CAISDKTGELFF
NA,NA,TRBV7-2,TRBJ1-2,TGTGCCAGCAGCTTAATTTCGGGTACTGGTAACTATGGCTACACCTTC,CASSLISGTGNYGYTF
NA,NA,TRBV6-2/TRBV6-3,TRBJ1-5,TGTGCCAGCAGTTGGGGTTCAGGCGGCAATCAGCCCCAGCATTTT,CASSWGSGGNQPQHF
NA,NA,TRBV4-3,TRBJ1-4,TGCGCCAGCAGCCAAGCGTGGAGGTCTGCAACTAATGAAAAACTGTTTTTT,CASSQAWRSATNEKLFF